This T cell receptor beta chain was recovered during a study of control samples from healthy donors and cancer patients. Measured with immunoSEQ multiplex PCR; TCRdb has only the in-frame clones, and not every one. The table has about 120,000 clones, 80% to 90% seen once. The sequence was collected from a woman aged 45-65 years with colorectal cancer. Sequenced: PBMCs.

For the CDR3, the DNA is TGTGCCAGCAGCCCGCCGGGGGCGAGCACCGGGGAGCTGTTTTTT. This encodes CASSPPGASTGELFF. The rearrangement uses TRBV11-3 and TRBJ2-2; either TRBD1 or TRBD2 may fit D (6 bases each). V lost 5 bases and J lost 4, with 14 bases in between. CDR1 is SGHNT and CDR2 is YENEEA in the germline V gene. CDR3 length: 15 amino acids.